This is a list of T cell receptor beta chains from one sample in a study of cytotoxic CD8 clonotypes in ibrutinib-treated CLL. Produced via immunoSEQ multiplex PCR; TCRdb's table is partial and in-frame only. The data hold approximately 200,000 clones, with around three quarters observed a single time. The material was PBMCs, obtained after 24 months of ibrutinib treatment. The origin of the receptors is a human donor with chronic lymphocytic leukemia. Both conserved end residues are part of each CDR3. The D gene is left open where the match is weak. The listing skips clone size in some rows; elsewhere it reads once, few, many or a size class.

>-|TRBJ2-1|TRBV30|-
TGTGCCTGGAGTGTAAACTACAATGAGCAGTTCTTC
CAWSVNYNEQFF
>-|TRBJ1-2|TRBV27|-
TGTGCCAGCAGGATAAGTAGGGGTCGGGGGTATGGCTACACCTTC
CASRISRGRGYGYTF
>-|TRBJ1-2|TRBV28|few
TGTGCCAGCAGTGCCGTAGATGGCTACACCTTC
CASSAVDGYTF
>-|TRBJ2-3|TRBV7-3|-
TGTGCCAGCTCCGGGGGACGCACAGATACGCAGTATTTT
CASSGGRTDTQYF
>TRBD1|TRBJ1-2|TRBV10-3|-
TGTGCCATCAGGGACAGGGAATATGGCTACACCTTC
CAIRDREYGYTF
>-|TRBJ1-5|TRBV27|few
TGTGCCAGCAGTACTAGGTCAAACAGCAATCAGCCCCAGCATTTT
CASSTRSNSNQPQHF
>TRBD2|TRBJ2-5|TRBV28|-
TGTGCCAGCCTGGCGGGGGTAGGAGAGACCCAGTACTTC
CASLAGVGETQYF
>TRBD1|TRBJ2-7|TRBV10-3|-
TGTGCCATCACCAAGGGGGGCCGGACAGGGTCGGAAGAGCAGTACTTC
CAITKGGRTGSEEQYF
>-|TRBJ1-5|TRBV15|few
TGTGCCACCAGCAGAGTGTCCAGGGGCAATCAGCCCCAGCATTTT
CATSRVSRGNQPQHF
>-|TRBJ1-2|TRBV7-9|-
TGTGCCAGCAGCTTCGACTATGGCTACACCTTC
CASSFDYGYTF
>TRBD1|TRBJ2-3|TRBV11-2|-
TGTGCCAGCAGCGGGGGGACAGGGGCAATCACAGATACGCAGTATTTT
CASSGGTGAITDTQYF
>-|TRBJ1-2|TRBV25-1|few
TGTGCCAGCAGTGAGCCTGACCTGCTTGGCTACACCTTC
CASSEPDLLGYTF
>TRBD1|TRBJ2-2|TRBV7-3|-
TGTGCCAGCAGCTTATTGGTACTAGGACAGGGGGCACTGAACACCGGGGAGCTGTTTTTT
CASSLLVLGQGALNTGELFF
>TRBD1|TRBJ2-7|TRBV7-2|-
TGTGCCAGCAGCTTACTTGGGCGGTTTGGGGACAGGCGAACCTACGAGCAGTACTTC
CASSLLGRFGDRRTYEQYF
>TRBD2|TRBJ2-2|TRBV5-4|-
TGTGCCAGCAGCTCTAGCGGGAGGCCCACCGGGGAGCTGTTTTTT
CASSSSGRPTGELFF
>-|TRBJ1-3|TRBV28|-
TGTGCCAGCAGTCGGAAGGACTACTCTGGAAACACCATATATTTT
CASSRKDYSGNTIYF
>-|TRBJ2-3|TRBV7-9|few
TGTGCCAGCAGCTTAGGGGGCACAGATACGCAGTATTTT
CASSLGGTDTQYF
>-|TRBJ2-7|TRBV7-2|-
TGTGCCAGCTCCCCAAGTCCGACCGCCTACGAGCAGTACTTC
CASSPSPTAYEQYF
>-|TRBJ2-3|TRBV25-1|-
TGTGCCAGCAGTGAATACGGATCCCTGGATACGCAGTATTTT
CASSEYGSLDTQYF
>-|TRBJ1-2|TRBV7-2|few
TGTGCCAGCAGCTTAGTGAGTGGGGCGGGTAACTATGGCTACACCTTC
CASSLVSGAGNYGYTF
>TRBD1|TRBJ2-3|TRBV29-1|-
TGCAGCGTTGGATATCTACAGGGGTTTGCCACAGATACGCAGTATTTT
CSVGYLQGFATDTQYF
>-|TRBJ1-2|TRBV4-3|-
TGCGCCAGCAGCCACAGGGGATTAACCTATGGCTACACCTTC
CASSHRGLTYGYTF
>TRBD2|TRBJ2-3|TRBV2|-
TGTGCCAGTCGACTAGCCGATTACACAGATACGCAGTATTTT
CASRLADYTDTQYF
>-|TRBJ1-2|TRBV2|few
TGTGCCAGCAAGCGAATTAGCAGACAGACCCGCTATGGCTACACCTTC
CASKRISRQTRYGYTF
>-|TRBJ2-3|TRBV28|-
TGTGCCAGCGGGGGGCGTACGCAGTATTTT
CASGGRTQYF
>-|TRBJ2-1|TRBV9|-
TGTGCCAGCAGCGGAGCGGAAAGCTCCTACAATGAGCAGTTCTTC
CASSGAESSYNEQFF
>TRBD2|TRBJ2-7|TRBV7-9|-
TGTGCCAGCATTAAAGGGGCTAGCGGGAGCTACGAGCAGTACTTC
CASIKGASGSYEQYF
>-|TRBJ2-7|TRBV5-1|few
TGCGCCAGCAGCCTGGACAGCCCCTACGAGCAGTACTTC
CASSLDSPYEQYF
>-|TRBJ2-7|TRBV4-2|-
TGTGCCAGCAGCCAAGATTTTCAACTAGGGTCCTACGAGCAGTACTTC
CASSQDFQLGSYEQYF
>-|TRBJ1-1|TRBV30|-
TGTGCCTGGAGCGACAGGTACACTGAAGCTTTCTTT
CAWSDRYTEAFF
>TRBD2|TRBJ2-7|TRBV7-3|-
TGTGCCAGCAGCCCTCTAGCGGGATCGTACGAGCAGTACTTC
CASSPLAGSYEQYF
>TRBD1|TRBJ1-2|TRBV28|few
TGTGCCAGCAGGGACAGGGGGCATCTGGACTATGGCTACACCTTC
CASRDRGHLDYGYTF
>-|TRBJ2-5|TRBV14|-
TGTGCCAGCAGCCAGGTTGGCGTCCTGGAGACCCAGTACTTC
CASSQVGVLETQYF
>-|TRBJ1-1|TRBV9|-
TGTGCCAGCAGCGTGAGTCCAGGCTTCACTGAAGCTTTCTTT
CASSVSPGFTEAFF
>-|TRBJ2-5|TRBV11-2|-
TGTGCCAGCAGCTTAGGCGTCAGGAGGGAGACCCAGTACTTC
CASSLGVRRETQYF
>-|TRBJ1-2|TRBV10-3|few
TGTGCCATCAGTGAGTCGATAGGGGGCTATGGCTACACCTTC
CAISESIGGYGYTF
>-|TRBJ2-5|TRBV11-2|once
TGTGCCAGCAGCACCCCTTGGACAGTGGAGACCCAGTACTTC
CASSTPWTVETQYF
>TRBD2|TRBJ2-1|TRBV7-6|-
TGTGCCAGCAGCTCAAGGGGAGGGAATGAGCAGTTCTTC
CASSSRGGNEQFF
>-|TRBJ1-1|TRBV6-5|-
TGTGCCAGCAGTTCCCAGTTGAACACTGAAGCTTTCTTT
CASSSQLNTEAFF
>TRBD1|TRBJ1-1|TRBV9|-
TGTGCCAGCAGCGTAGGGGACAGAGTGAATGCTTTCTTT
CASSVGDRVNAFF